This T cell receptor (beta chain) derives from a study of blood T cells in healthy people across ages. In its sample, this clonotype was seen a few times. The ends lost 6 bases at V and 0 bases at J; junction bases unmatched: 2. Per the germline V gene, CDR1 is MNHEY and CDR2 is SVGAGI. The CDR3 is 15 amino acids. Extractions gave at least 5.5 micrograms of total RNA per sample. Alongside a J-beta primer mix, a sample-barcoded 5' primer served in a second PCR lasting about 7 to 12 cycles. A template-switch adaptor with 12 random nucleotides tagged each cDNA molecule. Every sample returned 2.5 million or more CDR3-containing paired-end reads. MiXCR, applied by TCRdb to the 5' RACE reads, yields one record per CDR3 protein. The table has roughly 1,500,000 distinct CDR3 sequences, around two fifths seen once; the top ten hold roughly 7.9%.

The sequence was collected from a woman younger than 30 in good health. The specimen sequenced was blood. This rearrangement joins TRBV6-5 to TRBJ2-6, with TRBD1 matching over 7 bases. The CDR3 loop is CASRQGSSGANVLTF. CDR3 bases: TGTGCCAGCAGACAGGGGTCCTCTGGGGCCAACGTCCTGACTTTC.